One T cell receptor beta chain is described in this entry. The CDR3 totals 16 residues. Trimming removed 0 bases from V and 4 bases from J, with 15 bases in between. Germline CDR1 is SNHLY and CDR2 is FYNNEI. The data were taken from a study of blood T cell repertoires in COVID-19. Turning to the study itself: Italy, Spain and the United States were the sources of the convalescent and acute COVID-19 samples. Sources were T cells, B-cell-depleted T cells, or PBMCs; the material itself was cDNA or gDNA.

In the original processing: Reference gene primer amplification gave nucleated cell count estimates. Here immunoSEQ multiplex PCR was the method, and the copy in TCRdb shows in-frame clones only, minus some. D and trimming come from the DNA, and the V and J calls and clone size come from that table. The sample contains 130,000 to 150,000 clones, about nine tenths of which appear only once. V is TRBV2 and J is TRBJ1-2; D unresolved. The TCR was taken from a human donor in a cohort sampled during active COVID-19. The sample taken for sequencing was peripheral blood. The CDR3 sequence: CASSEAPAGPIYGYTF. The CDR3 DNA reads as TGTGCCAGCAGTGAAGCGCCGGCTGGGCCCATCTATGGCTACACCTTC.